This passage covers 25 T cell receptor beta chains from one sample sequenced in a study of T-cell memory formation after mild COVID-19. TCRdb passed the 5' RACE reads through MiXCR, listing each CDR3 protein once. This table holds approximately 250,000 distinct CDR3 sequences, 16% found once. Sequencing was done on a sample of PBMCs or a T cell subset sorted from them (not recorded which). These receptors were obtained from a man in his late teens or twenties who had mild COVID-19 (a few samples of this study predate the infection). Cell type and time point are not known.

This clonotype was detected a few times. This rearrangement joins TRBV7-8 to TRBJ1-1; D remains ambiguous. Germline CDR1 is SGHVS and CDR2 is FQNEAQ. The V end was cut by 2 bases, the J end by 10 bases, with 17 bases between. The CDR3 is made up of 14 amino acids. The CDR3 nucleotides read TGTGCCAGCAGCTTACCCCCATCAGGCTCGGGAGCTTTCTTT. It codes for CASSLPPSGSGAFF.

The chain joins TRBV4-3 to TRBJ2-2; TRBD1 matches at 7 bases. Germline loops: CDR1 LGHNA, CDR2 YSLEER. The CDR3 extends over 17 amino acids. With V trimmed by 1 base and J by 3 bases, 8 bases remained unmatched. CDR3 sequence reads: CASSQGTGASDTGELFF. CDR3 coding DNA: TGCGCCAGCAGCCAAGGCACAGGGGCCTCGGACACCGGGGAGCTGTTTTTT.

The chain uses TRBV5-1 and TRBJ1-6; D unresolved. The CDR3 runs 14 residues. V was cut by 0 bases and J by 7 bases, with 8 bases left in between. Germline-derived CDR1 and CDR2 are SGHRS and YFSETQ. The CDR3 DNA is TGCGCCAGCAGCTTGGGACCGGAAAATTCACCCCTCCACTTT. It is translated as CASSLGPENSPLHF.

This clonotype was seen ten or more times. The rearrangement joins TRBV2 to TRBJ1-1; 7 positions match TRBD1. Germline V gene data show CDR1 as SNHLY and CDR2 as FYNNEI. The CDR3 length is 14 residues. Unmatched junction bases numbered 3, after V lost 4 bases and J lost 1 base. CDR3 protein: CASSVEGANTEAFF. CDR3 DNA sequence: TGTGCCAGCAGTGTCGAGGGGGCGAACACTGAAGCTTTCTTT.

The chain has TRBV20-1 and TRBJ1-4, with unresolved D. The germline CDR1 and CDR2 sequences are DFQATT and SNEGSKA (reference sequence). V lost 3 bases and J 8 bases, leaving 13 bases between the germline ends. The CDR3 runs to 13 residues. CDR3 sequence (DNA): TGCAGTGCTAGGACCTCCGGTCGGGAAAAACTGTTTTTT. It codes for CSARTSGREKLFF.

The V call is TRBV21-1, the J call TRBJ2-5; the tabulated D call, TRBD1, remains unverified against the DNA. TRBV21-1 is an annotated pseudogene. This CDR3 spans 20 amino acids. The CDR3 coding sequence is TGTGCCAGCAGCAACATGGGTAGGACACGAGGTGGGGTGGAACAAGAGACCCAGTACTTC. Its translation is CASSNMGRTRGGVEQETQYF.

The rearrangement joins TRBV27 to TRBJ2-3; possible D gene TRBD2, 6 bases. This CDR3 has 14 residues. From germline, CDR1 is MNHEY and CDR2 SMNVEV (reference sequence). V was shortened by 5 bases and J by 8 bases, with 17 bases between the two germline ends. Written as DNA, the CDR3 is TGTGCCAGCAGTCTCTCCCGGGAGCACCCTACGCAGTATTTT. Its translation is CASSLSREHPTQYF.

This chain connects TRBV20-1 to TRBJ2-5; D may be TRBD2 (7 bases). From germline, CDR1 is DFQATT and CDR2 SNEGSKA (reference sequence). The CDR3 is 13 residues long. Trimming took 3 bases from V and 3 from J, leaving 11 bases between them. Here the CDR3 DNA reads TGCAGTGCTAGCCTAGGGGGGGAAGAGACCCAGTACTTC. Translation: CSASLGGEETQYF.

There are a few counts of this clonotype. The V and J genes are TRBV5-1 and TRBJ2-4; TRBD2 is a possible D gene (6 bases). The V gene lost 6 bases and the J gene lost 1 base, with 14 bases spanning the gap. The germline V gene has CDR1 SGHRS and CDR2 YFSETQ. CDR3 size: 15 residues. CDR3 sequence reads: CASTDPAGAKNIQYF. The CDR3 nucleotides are TGCGCCAGCACCGACCCGGCGGGGGCCAAAAACATTCAGTACTTC.

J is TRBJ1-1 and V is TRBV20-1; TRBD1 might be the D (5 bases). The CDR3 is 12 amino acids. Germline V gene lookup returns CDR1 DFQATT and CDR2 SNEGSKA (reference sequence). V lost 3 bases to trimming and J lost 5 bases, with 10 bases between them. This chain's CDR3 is CSASLGGTEAFF. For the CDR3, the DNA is TGCAGTGCTAGCCTTGGGGGGACTGAAGCTTTCTTT.

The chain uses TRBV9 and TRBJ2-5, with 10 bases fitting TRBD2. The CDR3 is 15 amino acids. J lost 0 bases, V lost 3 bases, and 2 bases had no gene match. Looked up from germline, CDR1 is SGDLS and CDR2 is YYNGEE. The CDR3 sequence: CASSASGRYQETQYF. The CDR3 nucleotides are TGTGCCAGCAGCGCTAGCGGGAGATACCAAGAGACCCAGTACTTC.

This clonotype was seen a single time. This CDR3 reads CASSRQIATNEKLFF. As DNA, the CDR3 is TGTGCCAGCAGCAGACAGATTGCAACTAATGAAAAACTGTTTTTT. The V gene is TRBV6-2 or TRBV6-3, the J gene TRBJ1-4; possible D gene TRBD1, 5 bases. This CDR3 has 15 amino acids. Germline V gives CDR1 MNHEY, CDR2 SVGEGT. V was clipped by 6 bases and J by 0 bases, with 11 bases between them.

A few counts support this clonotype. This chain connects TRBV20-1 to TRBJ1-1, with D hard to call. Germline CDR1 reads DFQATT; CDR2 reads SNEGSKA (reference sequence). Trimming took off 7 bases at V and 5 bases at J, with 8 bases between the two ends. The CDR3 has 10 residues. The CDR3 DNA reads TGCAGTGGGCTGGGAACTGAAGCTTTCTTT. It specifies CSGLGTEAFF.

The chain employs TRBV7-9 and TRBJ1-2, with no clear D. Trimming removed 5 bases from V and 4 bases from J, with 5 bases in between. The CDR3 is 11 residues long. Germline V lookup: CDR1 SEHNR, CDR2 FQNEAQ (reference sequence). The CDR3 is CASSPPYGYTF. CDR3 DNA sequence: TGTGCCAGCAGCCCGCCCTATGGCTACACCTTC.

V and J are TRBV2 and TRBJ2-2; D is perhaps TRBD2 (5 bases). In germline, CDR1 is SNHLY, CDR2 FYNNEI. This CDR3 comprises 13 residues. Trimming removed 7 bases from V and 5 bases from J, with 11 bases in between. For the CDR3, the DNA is TGTGCCAGCACGGCCGCGGGTACCGGGGAGCTGTTTTTT. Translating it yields CASTAAGTGELFF. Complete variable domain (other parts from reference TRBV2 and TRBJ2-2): EPEVTQTPSHQVTQMGQEVILRCVPISNHLYFYWYRQILGQKVEFLVSFYNNEISEKSEIFDDQFSVERPDGSNFTLKIRSTKLEDSAMYFCASTAAGTGELFFGEGSRLTVL.

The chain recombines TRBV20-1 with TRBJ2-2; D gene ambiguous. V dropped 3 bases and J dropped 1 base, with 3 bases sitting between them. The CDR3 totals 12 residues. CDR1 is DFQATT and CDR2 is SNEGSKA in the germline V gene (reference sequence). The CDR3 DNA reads TGCAGTGCTAGCAGGAACACCGGGGAGCTGTTTTTT. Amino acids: CSASRNTGELFF.

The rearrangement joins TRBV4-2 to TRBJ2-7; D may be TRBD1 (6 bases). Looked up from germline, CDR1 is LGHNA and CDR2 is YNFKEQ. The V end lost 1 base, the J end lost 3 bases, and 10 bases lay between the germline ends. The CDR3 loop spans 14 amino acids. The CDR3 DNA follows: TGTGCCAGCAGCCAAGGATCAGGGGACTACGAGCAGTACTTC. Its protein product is CASSQGSGDYEQYF.

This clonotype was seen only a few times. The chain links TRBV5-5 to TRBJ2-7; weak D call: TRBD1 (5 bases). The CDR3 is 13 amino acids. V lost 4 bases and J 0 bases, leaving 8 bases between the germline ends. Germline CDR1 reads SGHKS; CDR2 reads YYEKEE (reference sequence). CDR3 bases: TGTGCCAGCAGCATCAGGGTCTCCTACGAGCAGTACTTC. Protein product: CASSIRVSYEQYF.

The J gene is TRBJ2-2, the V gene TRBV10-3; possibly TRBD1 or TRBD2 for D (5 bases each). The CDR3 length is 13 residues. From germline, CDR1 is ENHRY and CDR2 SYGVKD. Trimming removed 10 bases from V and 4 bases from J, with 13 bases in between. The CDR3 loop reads CATGDVVTGELFF. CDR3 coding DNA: TGTGCCACCGGGGACGTTGTCACCGGGGAGCTGTTTTTT.

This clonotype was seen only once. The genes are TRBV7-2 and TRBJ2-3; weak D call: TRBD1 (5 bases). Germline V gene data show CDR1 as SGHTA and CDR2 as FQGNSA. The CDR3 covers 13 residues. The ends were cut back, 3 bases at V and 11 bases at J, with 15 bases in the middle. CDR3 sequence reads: CASSLPQAPKQYF. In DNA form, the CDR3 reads TGTGCCAGCAGCTTGCCACAGGCACCGAAGCAGTATTTT.

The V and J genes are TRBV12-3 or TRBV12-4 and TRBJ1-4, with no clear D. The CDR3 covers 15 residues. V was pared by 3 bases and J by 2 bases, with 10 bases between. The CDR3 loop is CASSFLTGTNEKLFF. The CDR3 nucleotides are TGTGCCAGCAGTTTTCTCACCGGGACTAATGAAAAACTGTTTTTT.

The CDR3 loop is CATSRALGTAYEQYF. DNA for the CDR3: TGTGCCACCAGCAGAGCTTTAGGGACGGCCTACGAGCAGTACTTC. The rearrangement joins TRBV15 to TRBJ2-7, with D perhaps being TRBD1 or TRBD2 (5 bases each). The length of the CDR3 is 15 residues. CDR1 and CDR2 from the germline V gene are LNHNV and YYDKDF (reference sequence). V was pared by 1 base and J by 2 bases, with 12 bases between.

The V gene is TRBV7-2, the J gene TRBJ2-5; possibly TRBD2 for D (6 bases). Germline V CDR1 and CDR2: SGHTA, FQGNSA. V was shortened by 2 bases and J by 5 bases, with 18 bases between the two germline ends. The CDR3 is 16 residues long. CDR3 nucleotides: TGTGCCAGCAGCTTATCCGGCGGGGTAGCCGGGGAGACCCAGTACTTC. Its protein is CASSLSGGVAGETQYF.

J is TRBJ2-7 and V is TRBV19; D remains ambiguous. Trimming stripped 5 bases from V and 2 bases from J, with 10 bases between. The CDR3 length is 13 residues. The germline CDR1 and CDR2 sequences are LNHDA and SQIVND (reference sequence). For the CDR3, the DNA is TGTGCCAGTAGTTCCCGGCAACCCTACGAGCAGTACTTC. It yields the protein CASSSRQPYEQYF.

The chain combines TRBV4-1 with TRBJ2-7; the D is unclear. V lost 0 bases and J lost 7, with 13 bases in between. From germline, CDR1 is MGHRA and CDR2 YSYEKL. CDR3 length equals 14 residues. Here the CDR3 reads CASSQDFGVLEQYF. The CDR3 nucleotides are TGCGCCAGCAGCCAAGATTTCGGAGTCCTGGAGCAGTACTTC.